These T cell receptor beta chains were read from a single sample in a study of Ad26.COV2.S vaccination and SARS-CoV-2 variants. TCRdb's table, derived via immunoSEQ multiplex PCR, lists solely in-frame clones and lacks some. The table has some 330,000 clones, about nine tenths seen once. The specimen was peripheral blood, collected in a trial of Ad26.COV2.S vaccine versus placebo. The receptors originated from a person aged 18 to 59 who received the Ad26.COV2.S COVID-19 vaccine or a placebo. Both conserved end residues are part of each CDR3. A D gene is named only where the DNA matches it firmly.

V gene,D gene,J gene,CDR3 DNA,CDR3 protein
TRBV13,-,TRBJ2-1,TGTGCCAGCAGCTTACTCGGAGTCAGCTCCTACAATGAGCAGTTCTTC,CASSLLGVSSYNEQFF
TRBV27,-,TRBJ2-2,TGTGCCAGCGGGACTGGCTACACCGGGGAGCTGTTTTTT,CASGTGYTGELFF
TRBV19,TRBD1,TRBJ1-1,TGTGCCAGTAGTATAGAGTCCAGGGGGTTCTCTGAAGCTTTCTTT,CASSIESRGFSEAFF
TRBV7-2,-,TRBJ2-1,TGTGCCAGCAGCTTAGTGGCGGGCTCCTACAATGAGCAGTTCTTC,CASSLVAGSYNEQFF
TRBV5-1,-,TRBJ2-5,TGCGCCAGCAGCTTGGGGCCATTGGAGACCCAGTACTTC,CASSLGPLETQYF
TRBV3-1/TRBV3-2,-,TRBJ1-2,TGTGCCAGCAGCCAAGAGGTCAGGGTGGGTCATGGCTACACCTTC,CASSQEVRVGHGYTF
TRBV30,TRBD1,TRBJ2-6,TGTGCCTGGGCAGGGGGCTCTGGGGCCAACGTCCTGACTTTC,CAWAGGSGANVLTF
TRBV4-3,-,TRBJ2-1,TGCGCCAGCAGCCAAGACAGGGCCCCCTACAATGAGCAGTTCTTC,CASSQDRAPYNEQFF
TRBV19,TRBD1,TRBJ1-6,TGTGCCAGTAGTATAGATGGGACAGGGGATAATTCACCCCTCCACTTT,CASSIDGTGDNSPLHF
TRBV6-5,TRBD1,TRBJ2-2,TGTGCCAGCACCAAGGACAGGGACACCGGGGAGCTGTTTTTT,CASTKDRDTGELFF
TRBV29-1,-,TRBJ1-2,TGCAGCGTTGAAGAGGTACAGGGTAGATATGGCTACACCTTC,CSVEEVQGRYGYTF
TRBV7-3,-,TRBJ1-5,TGTGCCAGCAGCTCCGACAGAAATCAGCCCCAGCATTTT,CASSSDRNQPQHF
TRBV4-3,TRBD1,TRBJ1-5,TGCGCCAGCAGCCAAGAAAGGACAGGGAATCAGCCCCAGCATTTT,CASSQERTGNQPQHF
TRBV7-2,-,TRBJ2-5,TGTGCCAGCAGCGACACTCCGAAAGAGACCCAGTACTTC,CASSDTPKETQYF